A single sample is the source of the 9 T cell receptor beta chains below, sequenced in a study of early T cells in non-severe SARS-CoV-2 infection (dated by TCRdb to the early 2020s). Receptor amplification or capture employed 5' RACE. Instrument on record: NextSeq 500. Using fastp trimming at Q25 and MiXCR clonotype assembly, TCRdb reanalyzed the public sequencing data and kept in-frame beta chains. Records with the same CDR3 protein are collapsed into one entry carrying the most frequent genes and DNA. The sample records some 70,000 distinct CDR3 sequences, around 9% of which are singletons. The ten largest clones add up to 3.2% of the sample. The specimen sequenced was whole blood. These receptor sequences come from an adult who was a healthcare worker with PCR-confirmed SARS-CoV-2 infection or an uninfected control (not recorded which).

This clonotype was recorded at least ten times. This chain joins TRBV7-6 and TRBJ1-1, with 7 positions matching TRBD1. Germline CDR1 SGHVS, CDR2 FNYEAQ. V gave up 0 bases and J gave up 4 bases; unmatched junction bases: 8. CDR3 size: 16 residues. CDR3 bases: TGTGCCAGCAGCTTAGCCGGGACAGTTCGGTCCACTGAAGCTTTCTTT. It yields the protein CASSLAGTVRSTEAFF.

This clonotype appeared once. This chain connects TRBV20-1 to TRBJ1-4; TRBD1 might be the D (5 bases). Trimming shortened V by 5 bases and J by 0 bases, and 7 bases separated the two germline ends. Germline values: CDR1 DFQATT, CDR2 SNEGSKA (reference sequence). The CDR3 length is 13 residues. CDR3 region: CSAGAATNEKLFF. For the CDR3, the DNA is TGCAGTGCTGGGGCCGCAACTAATGAAAAACTGTTTTTT.

This clonotype was observed at least ten times. The chain carries TRBV7-2 and TRBJ2-5, with D perhaps given as TRBD1 or TRBD2 (5 bases each). The CDR3 sequence is 16 residues long. Germline V lookup: CDR1 SGHTA, CDR2 FQGNSA. Trimming removed 5 bases at V and 5 bases at J, with 21 bases between. In DNA, the CDR3 is TGTGCCAGCAGCCCGCACGGGGCAGGAGGCGGCGAGACCCAGTACTTC. Translated, it gives CASSPHGAGGGETQYF.

This clonotype was observed many times. V gene TRBV12-3 or TRBV12-4 combines with J gene TRBJ1-1, with 11 nucleotides matching TRBD1. V gave up 6 bases and J gave up 4 bases; unmatched junction bases: 4. The CDR3 spans 14 residues. Here the CDR3 reads CASSTGQGATEAFF. DNA for the CDR3: TGTGCCAGCAGCACCGGACAGGGGGCCACTGAAGCTTTCTTT.

This clonotype occurred many times. This rearrangement joins TRBV7-9 to TRBJ1-2; D might be TRBD1 (6 bases). The CDR3 is made up of 11 amino acids. The V end lost 4 bases, the J end lost 7 bases, and 7 bases lay between the germline ends. Looked up from germline, CDR1 is SEHNR and CDR2 is FQNEAQ (reference sequence). The CDR3 DNA follows: TGTGCCAGCAGCTCAGGGGCTGGCTACACCTTC. Its translation is CASSSGAGYTF.

This clonotype occurred a few times. CDR3 sequence reads: CASSLQGIGETQYF. As DNA, the CDR3 is TGTGCCAGCAGCTTACAGGGGATTGGGGAGACCCAGTACTTC. The chain has TRBV5-6 and TRBJ2-5, with 7 bases identical to TRBD1. The germline CDR1 and CDR2 sequences are SGHDT and YYEEEE. The CDR3 runs 14 residues. The V and J ends lost 2 bases and 5 bases, in that order; junction bases with no gene match: 6.

This clonotype has at least ten counts. In nucleotides, the CDR3 is TGTGCCAGCAGCAGCTTTGGGGGGAACACCGGGGAGCTGTTTTTT. Encoded protein: CASSSFGGNTGELFF. The chain is built from TRBV12-3 or TRBV12-4 and TRBJ2-2; tentatively, D is TRBD1 or TRBD2 (5 bases each). CDR3 length equals 15 residues. Trimming pared 6 bases from V and 1 base from J, leaving 12 bases between.

This clonotype was observed at least ten times. V gene TRBV7-6 combines with J gene TRBJ1-3; D gene uncertain. Germline V gene sequence: CDR1 SGHVS, CDR2 FNYEAQ. V lost 3 bases, J lost 0 bases, and 9 bases lay in between. The CDR3 covers 15 residues. The DNA for the CDR3 is TGTGCCAGCAGCTTGGGCATGCTCTCTGGAAACACCATATATTTT. Its protein is CASSLGMLSGNTIYF.

V and J are TRBV12-3 or TRBV12-4 and TRBJ1-1; perhaps TRBD1 as D (5 bases). Trimming took 5 bases from V and 0 from J, leaving 13 bases between them. The CDR3 has 15 residues. DNA for the CDR3: TGTGCCAGCAGTCATCCGGACAATATGAACACTGAAGCTTTCTTT. Amino acid sequence: CASSHPDNMNTEAFF.